This TCR beta chain came from a study of technical replicates of blood from several donors. Between the trimmed V and J ends, which lost 0 bases and 4 bases, there was a span of 7 bases. The CDR3 runs 13 residues. Per the germline V gene, CDR1 is SGDLS and CDR2 is YYNGEE. The table came from immunoSEQ multiplex PCR; TCRdb's copy has only in-frame clones and leaves some out. The profile shows under 90,000 clones, 85% to 95% of them singletons. This clone was seen a handful of times. The specimen was T cells isolated from PBMCs. This TCR derives from a human donor in good health. This sequence joins TRBV9 and TRBJ1-1; D remains ambiguous. The CDR3 DNA is TGTGCCAGCAGCGTAGGAGAAGTCACTGAAGCTTTCTTT. It yields the protein CASSVGEVTEAFF.